The 16 T cell receptor beta chains below were found in one sample sequenced in a study of blood T cell repertoires in COVID-19. Clones were sequenced by immunoSEQ multiplex PCR, and TCRdb holds only the in-frame ones, with some missing. The repertoire has roughly 300,000 clones, 81% of them found once; the top ten carry around 2.9%. Material: peripheral blood. These receptors were obtained from a woman in her sixties or seventies with active or convalescent COVID-19.

The chain is built from TRBV9 and TRBJ2-3, with a possible D match to TRBD2 (7 bases). Germline V gene data show CDR1 as SGDLS and CDR2 as YYNGEE. This CDR3 contains 14 residues. The V and J ends lost 1 base and 6 bases respectively, with 12 bases between them. CDR3 protein: CASSVSGGLDTQYF. As DNA, the CDR3 is TGTGCCAGCAGCGTATCGGGGGGCCTCGATACGCAGTATTTT.

The chain has TRBV4-2 and TRBJ1-3, with TRBD1 identical over 7 bases. Germline trimming cut 0 bases from V and 4 bases from J; bases unmatched to any gene: 6. The CDR3 runs 16 residues. Per the germline V gene, CDR1 is LGHNA and CDR2 is YNFKEQ. In DNA form, the CDR3 reads TGTGCCAGCAGCCAAGATGGCGACAGGGACGGAAACACCATATATTTT. Its protein is CASSQDGDRDGNTIYF.

This clone has a handful of counts. V and J are TRBV19 and TRBJ2-2; perhaps TRBD1 as D (5 bases). The V gene lost 6 bases and the J gene lost 1 base, with 12 bases spanning the gap. Germline CDR1 is LNHDA and CDR2 is SQIVND (reference sequence). The CDR3 covers 15 residues. CDR3 loop: CASSRVLLNTGELFF. The CDR3 DNA sequence: TGTGCCAGTAGCAGGGTCTTGCTGAACACCGGGGAGCTGTTTTTT.

There are a few counts of this clone. This chain links TRBV7-9 with TRBJ2-5; 9 bases agree with TRBD1. The ends lost 1 base at V and 4 bases at J; junction bases unmatched: 4. This CDR3 spans 15 amino acids. The V gene's germline CDR1 is SEHNR and CDR2 FQNEAQ (reference sequence). This CDR3 is CASSLEGQGGETQYF. In DNA form, the CDR3 reads TGTGCCAGCAGCTTAGAGGGACAGGGTGGAGAGACCCAGTACTTC.

V is TRBV19 and J is TRBJ1-1, with D tentatively TRBD1 (5 bases). The CDR3 has 16 amino acids. Germline CDR1 and CDR2: LNHDA and SQIVND (reference sequence). V lost 3 bases, J lost 1 base, and 15 bases lay in between. For the CDR3, the DNA is TGTGCCAGTAGTATCCCCCAGGGATTATGGAACACTGAAGCTTTCTTT. It codes for CASSIPQGLWNTEAFF.

The chain links TRBV2 to TRBJ2-4, with D unclear. Trimming shortened V by 4 bases and J by 1 base, and 8 bases separated the two germline ends. Germline loops: CDR1 SNHLY, CDR2 FYNNEI. The CDR3 is 14 residues long. In nucleotides, the CDR3 is TGTGCCAGCAGTGTAGAGCTTGCCAAAAACATTCAGTACTTC. Translated: CASSVELAKNIQYF.

J is TRBJ2-3 and V is TRBV4-3; 8 bases map to TRBD2. CDR1 LGHNA and CDR2 YSLEER come from the germline V gene. The CDR3 spans 15 residues. The J segment lost 3 bases and the V segment lost 2 bases, leaving 4 bases of the junction unmatched. CDR3 DNA: TGCGCCAGCAGCCAACGGGGGGGCCGGACAGATACGCAGTATTTT. This translates into CASSQRGGRTDTQYF.

The chain links TRBV5-1 to TRBJ1-1, with 8 bases that match TRBD1. The CDR3 totals 14 residues. The junction had 4 bases not matched to a gene; V was cut back by 0 bases and J by 6 bases. From germline, CDR1 is SGHRS and CDR2 YFSETQ. The CDR3 DNA is TGCGCCAGCAGCTTGGAGACAGGGGTGGCTGAAGCTTTCTTT. The encoded protein is CASSLETGVAEAFF.

J is TRBJ1-2 and V is TRBV5-1; TRBD1 matches 10 bases. CDR3 size: 16 residues. Per germline, CDR1 SGHRS and CDR2 YFSETQ. V shed 3 bases, J shed 4 bases, and the junction held 9 bases outside the gene matches. DNA of the CDR3: TGCGCCAGCAGCTGGGACCGGGACAGGGGCATCTATGGCTACACCTTC. Translation gives CASSWDRDRGIYGYTF.

J is TRBJ1-4 and V is TRBV7-2, with 10 bases lining up with TRBD1. Germline values: CDR1 SGHTA, CDR2 FQGNSA. The trim removed 0 bases at V and 5 bases at J, leaving 3 bases unmatched. The CDR3 has 16 residues. The CDR3 sequence is CASSLAVGQGNEKLFF. The CDR3, as DNA: TGTGCCAGCAGCTTAGCGGTGGGACAGGGGAATGAAAAACTGTTTTTT.

The chain employs TRBV6-6 and TRBJ2-1, with D possibly being TRBD2 (5 bases). Germline V gene sequence: CDR1 MNHNY, CDR2 SVGAGI (reference sequence). Trimming left V 8 bases short and J 0 bases short, with 8 bases between. The CDR3 extends over 13 amino acids. The DNA for the CDR3 is TGTGCCAGCGGACTGAGCTCCTACAATGAGCAGTTCTTC. It is translated as CASGLSSYNEQFF.

V and J are TRBV9 and TRBJ2-7; TRBD2 aligns across 13 bases. The CDR3 totals 14 residues. Germline CDR1 is SGDLS and CDR2 is YYNGEE. V was clipped by 3 bases and J by 6 bases; unmatched bases: 3. The CDR3 spells CASSEGTSGVEQYF. CDR3 sequence (DNA): TGTGCCAGCAGCGAGGGGACTAGCGGGGTCGAGCAGTACTTC.

The chain couples TRBV7-9 to TRBJ1-1; D is unclear. Trimming stripped 7 bases from V and 3 bases from J, with 15 bases between. The CDR3 is 14 amino acids. The germline CDR1 and CDR2 sequences are SEHNR and FQNEAQ (reference sequence). CDR3 amino acids: CASTDWVRDTEAFF. CDR3 DNA sequence: TGTGCCAGCACCGACTGGGTTCGGGACACTGAAGCTTTCTTT.

This chain links TRBV10-3 with TRBJ1-1; 11 nucleotides match TRBD1. Germline V gene lookup returns CDR1 ENHRY and CDR2 SYGVKD. The CDR3 has 15 residues. After removal of 4 bases from V and 9 bases from J, the junction contained 10 bases not matched to a gene. The CDR3 DNA sequence: TGTGCCATCAGTGCCGGCGGGGACAGGGGGAACAAAGCTTTCTTT. Translating gives CAISAGGDRGNKAFF.

The chain joins TRBV11-2 to TRBJ1-5; no definite D call. This CDR3 contains 16 residues. CDR1 is SGHAT, CDR2 FQNNGV, per germline. V was pared by 5 bases and J by 5 bases, with 19 bases between. The CDR3 bases are TGTGCCAGCAGCCCCGTCCCGGGGTTGTCAGATCAGCCCCAGCATTTT. Residues: CASSPVPGLSDQPQHF.

V gene TRBV10-2 combines with J gene TRBJ1-1, with D possibly being TRBD1 (5 bases). Trimming removed 5 bases at V and 8 bases at J, with 15 bases between. CDR1 and CDR2 (germline): WSHSY, SAAADI. The CDR3 runs to 13 residues. The CDR3 here is CASSPRGSSEAFF. The CDR3, as DNA: TGCGCCAGCAGTCCCCGGGGGTCGTCCGAAGCTTTCTTT.